This T cell receptor (beta chain) was sequenced in a study of blood T cell repertoires in COVID-19. Study background: Researchers got acute and convalescent COVID-19 samples from the United States, Italy and Spain. T cells, B-cell-depleted T cells, or PBMCs provided the cDNA or gDNA that served as material.

From germline, CDR1 is MRHNA and CDR2 SNTAGT. The germline V and J ends were trimmed by 7 bases and 2 bases, with 10 bases remaining between them. This CDR3 is 13 amino acids long. The assay was immunoSEQ multiplex PCR, and TCRdb's table has in-frame clones only and misses some. The table includes 75,000 to 95,000 clones, 87% detected once. What was sequenced was peripheral blood. This clonotype was obtained from a man in his sixties with acute or convalescent COVID-19. The gene calls are TRBV6-4 and TRBJ2-3, with D uncertain. The CDR3 region is CASIPLATDTQYF. The CDR3, as DNA: TGTGCCAGCATTCCCCTGGCCACAGATACGCAGTATTTT.